These 28 T cell receptor beta chains came from one sample sequenced in a study of metastatic and nonmetastatic thyroid tumors. With MiXCR, TCRdb reprocessed the PCR reads. Of about 39,000 clones listed, about 19% are singletons. Each patient went into thyroid surgery without having received any treatment. The sample comprised tumor tissue. These receptors all stem from a female donor with papillary thyroid cancer or a benign thyroid nodule (not recorded which). Some clones in this sample may be carry-over from other donors' samples.

This clone is deemed medium-sized. V gene TRBV7-9 combines with J gene TRBJ2-7, with TRBD2 as a possible D gene (6 bases). Between the trimmed V and J ends, which lost 1 base and 3 bases, there was a span of 10 bases. Per germline, CDR1 SEHNR and CDR2 FQNEAQ (reference sequence). This CDR3 has 14 residues. The chain's CDR3 is CASSLDGGLYEQYF. As DNA, the CDR3 is TGTGCCAGCAGCTTAGACGGGGGTCTCTACGAGCAGTACTTC. The full variable domain, with the rest looked up from reference TRBV7-9 and TRBJ2-7, is DTGVSQNPRHKITKRGQNVTFRCDPISEHNRLYWYRQTLGQGPEFLTYFQNEAQLEKSRLLSDRFSAERPKGSFSTLEIQRTEQGDSAMYLCASSLDGGLYEQYFGPGTRLTVT.

This clone was recorded at least ten times. The chain links TRBV7-2 to TRBJ1-2; the match to TRBD1 covers 7 bases. The V segment lost 5 bases and the J segment 2 bases; nucleotides outside the gene matches: 8. Germline V gives CDR1 SGHTA, CDR2 FQGNSA. The CDR3 is 15 residues long. The DNA of the CDR3 is TGTGCCAGCAGCCGCGGGGACAGAGAAAACTATGGCTACACCTTC. Its protein product is CASSRGDRENYGYTF.

This clone was counted ten times or more. Here the CDR3 reads CASSLATGGATEAFF. CDR3 bases: TGTGCCAGCAGCTTAGCCACAGGAGGAGCTACTGAAGCTTTCTTT. This chain uses TRBV7-8 with TRBJ1-1, with D maybe TRBD1 (5 bases). The V end lost 0 bases, the J end lost 5 bases, and 13 bases lay between the germline ends. CDR1 and CDR2 from the germline V gene are SGHVS and FQNEAQ. CDR3 size: 15 residues. The full variable domain, with the rest looked up from reference TRBV7-8 and TRBJ1-1, is GAGVSQSPRYKVAKRGQDVALRCDPISGHVSLFWYQQALGQGPEFLTYFQNEAQLDKSGLPSDRFFAERPEGSVSTLKIQRTQQEDSAVYLCASSLATGGATEAFFGQGTRLTVV.

In this sample, this clone turned up a few times. CDR3 residues: CASSDSKWTGANVLTF. In DNA form, the CDR3 reads TGTGCCAGCAGTGACTCGAAATGGACTGGGGCCAACGTCCTGACTTTC. This chain connects TRBV6-4 to TRBJ2-6, with D hard to call. Germline V CDR1 and CDR2: MRHNA, SNTAGT. The CDR3 contains 16 residues. Trimming pared 0 bases from V and 2 bases from J, leaving 8 bases between.

The sample holds a few counts of this clone. The chain combines TRBV2 with TRBJ2-7, with D uncertain. Between the trimmed V and J ends, which lost 6 bases and 6 bases, there was a span of 12 bases. Germline CDR1 SNHLY, CDR2 FYNNEI. This CDR3 spans 12 amino acids. CDR3 in amino acids: CASRKLSLEQYF. The DNA of the CDR3 is TGTGCCAGCAGGAAGTTGTCCCTCGAGCAGTACTTC. Complete variable domain (other parts from reference TRBV2 and TRBJ2-7): EPEVTQTPSHQVTQMGQEVILRCVPISNHLYFYWYRQILGQKVEFLVSFYNNEISEKSEIFDDQFSVERPDGSNFTLKIRSTKLEDSAMYFCASRKLSLEQYFGPGTRLTVT.

The table lists this clone with many counts. The V gene is TRBV9, the J gene TRBJ2-7, with D uncertain. V was clipped by 3 bases and J by 7 bases, with 20 bases between them. CDR1 is SGDLS, CDR2 YYNGEE, per germline. CDR3 length: 15 residues. As DNA, the CDR3 is TGTGCCAGCAGCGGTAGTTTCAGTTCATCGAGGGAGCAGTACTTC. This encodes CASSGSFSSSREQYF.

In its sample, this clone was seen a few times. The missing conserved phenylalanine or tryptophan at the end of this CDR3 makes a read error likely. The J gene is TRBJ2-3, the V gene TRBV25-1; the D is unclear. The CDR3 has 10 residues. The germline V and J ends were trimmed by 8 bases and 5 bases, with 5 bases remaining between them. In germline, CDR1 is MGHDK, CDR2 SYGVNS. The CDR3 DNA reads as TGTGCCAGCGTGGAAGATACGCAGTATCTT. This gives the protein CASVEDTQYL.

This clone turned up a few times. The chain combines TRBV6-1 with TRBJ2-7; maybe TRBD1 (5 bases). The CDR3 extends over 17 amino acids. Germline V lookup: CDR1 MNHNS, CDR2 SASEGT. The ends were cut back, 6 bases at V and 3 bases at J, with 24 bases in the middle. CDR3 sequence: CASSARGEGGHIYEQYF. The CDR3 nucleotides are TGTGCCAGCAGCGCAAGGGGCGAAGGCGGACATATCTACGAGCAGTACTTC.

In its sample, this clone was seen many times. This rearrangement joins TRBV4-1 to TRBJ2-6; D is unclear. The CDR3 length is 13 residues. V dropped 3 bases and J dropped 3 bases, with 3 bases sitting between them. CDR1 is MGHRA and CDR2 is YSYEKL in the germline V gene. The CDR3 sequence is CASSHLGANVLTF. CDR3 coding DNA: TGCGCCAGCAGCCACCTTGGGGCCAACGTCCTGACTTTC.

This clone came up many times. The chain has TRBV9 and TRBJ1-2; D is unclear. CDR1 SGDLS and CDR2 YYNGEE come from the germline V gene. The CDR3 contains 14 residues. Trimming took 4 bases from V and 3 from J, leaving 13 bases between them. DNA for the CDR3: TGTGCCAGCAGCCCAGCGGGGAGTTACTATGGCTACACCTTC. Protein: CASSPAGSYYGYTF.

The gene calls are TRBV11-1 and TRBJ2-7; 10 nucleotides line up with TRBD1. The CDR3 extends over 16 amino acids. CDR1 and CDR2 (germline): SGHAT, FQDESV (reference sequence). After removal of 0 bases from V and 2 bases from J, the junction contained 4 bases not matched to a gene. The CDR3, as DNA: TGTGCCAGCAGCTTAGCGCGCGGACAGGGGGCCTACGAGCAGTACTTC. This codes for CASSLARGQGAYEQYF.

This clone was picked up many times. The chain joins TRBV7-8 to TRBJ1-1; 8 nucleotides match TRBD1. V shed 10 bases and J 7 bases; nucleotides not matched to a gene: 11. Looked up from germline, CDR1 is SGHVS and CDR2 is FQNEAQ. The CDR3 covers 13 residues. CDR3 in amino acids: CATRTGPSNEAFF. The CDR3 DNA follows: TGTGCCACCAGGACAGGGCCAAGTAATGAAGCTTTCTTT. Variable domain in full (rest from reference TRBV7-8 and TRBJ1-1): GAGVSQSPRYKVAKRGQDVALRCDPISGHVSLFWYQQALGQGPEFLTYFQNEAQLDKSGLPSDRFFAERPEGSVSTLKIQRTQQEDSAVYLCATRTGPSNEAFFGQGTRLTVV.

This clone has more than one count but fewer than ten. This chain uses TRBV6-1 with TRBJ1-1; 7 bases map to TRBD1. The CDR3 runs 14 residues. Germline V CDR1 and CDR2: MNHNS, SASEGT. The V gene end was trimmed by 5 bases and the J gene end by 5 bases; junction bases not matched to a gene: 8. The CDR3 sequence: CASSQERGLTEAFF. Here the CDR3 DNA reads TGTGCCAGCAGTCAGGAAAGGGGGCTTACTGAAGCTTTCTTT.

This clone was seen repeatedly, ten times or more. V is TRBV19 and J is TRBJ2-1; D is unclear. In germline, CDR1 is LNHDA, CDR2 SQIVND (reference sequence). The CDR3 covers 15 residues. Between the trimmed V and J ends, which lost 3 bases and 0 bases, there was a span of 9 bases. DNA for the CDR3: TGTGCCAGTAGTATGAGCTCTAACTCCTACAATGAGCAGTTCTTC. Its protein is CASSMSSNSYNEQFF.

There are many counts of this clone. The chain couples TRBV5-6 to TRBJ1-2, with a tentative D call TRBD1 (5 bases). The ends were cut back, 0 bases at V and 2 bases at J, with 11 bases in the middle. This CDR3 has 15 amino acids. The V gene's germline CDR1 is SGHDT and CDR2 YYEEEE. DNA of the CDR3: TGTGCCAGCAGCTTGGGGACACTGAGGAACTATGGCTACACCTTC. Its protein is CASSLGTLRNYGYTF.

This clone showed up many times. J is TRBJ2-6 and V is TRBV20-1; no firm D call. The CDR3 runs to 14 residues. In germline, CDR1 is DFQATT, CDR2 SNEGSKA (reference sequence). V was pared by 5 bases and J by 0 bases, with 8 bases between. This CDR3 reads CSALTRSGANVLTF. The CDR3, as DNA: TGCAGTGCTCTAACACGCTCTGGGGCCAACGTCCTGACTTTC.

The chain is built from TRBV11-3 and TRBJ2-7; the D is unclear. V was trimmed by 1 base and J by 4 bases, leaving 5 bases between them. This CDR3 comprises 12 residues. Germline V gene sequence: CDR1 SGHNT, CDR2 YENEEA. The CDR3 DNA follows: TGTGCCAGCAGCTTAGGGAAATACGAGCAGTACTTC. This encodes CASSLGKYEQYF.

This chain uses TRBV7-3 with TRBJ2-5; 8 bases agree with TRBD2. The CDR3 is 15 residues long. The V gene's germline CDR1 is SGHTA and CDR2 FQGTGA. V lost 2 bases and J lost 5; bases outside the gene matches: 7. The CDR3 DNA reads as TGTGCCAGCAGCTTATGGGCGGGAGGAGGCGAGACCCAGTACTTC. This encodes CASSLWAGGGETQYF.

Ten or more counts support this clone. The chain has TRBV6-2 or TRBV6-3 and TRBJ2-7, with TRBD1 identical over 10 bases. Germline CDR1 is MNHEY and CDR2 is SVGEGT. V shed 5 bases, J shed 7 bases, and the junction held 14 bases outside the gene matches. The CDR3 consists of 16 residues. The CDR3 DNA follows: TGTGCCAGCAGTAAAAGTCCCGGGACAGGGGCTCGGGAGCAGTACTTC. Protein sequence: CASSKSPGTGAREQYF.

The chain recombines TRBV7-9 with TRBJ2-7, with D possibly TRBD1 on 6 matching bases. The CDR3 covers 15 residues. CDR1 SEHNR and CDR2 FQNEAQ come from the germline V gene (reference sequence). With 5 bases removed from V and 3 bases from J, the gap between germline ends came to 17 bases. The DNA for the CDR3 is TGTGCCAGCAGCCCGCAGGGGACGGAGGACTACGAGCAGTACTTC. It encodes CASSPQGTEDYEQYF.

In its sample, this clone was seen many times. V usage is TRBV6-1 and J usage is TRBJ1-1; 7 nucleotides line up with TRBD1. The CDR3 spans 14 residues. With V trimmed by 5 bases and J by 6 bases, 9 bases remained unmatched. The V gene's germline CDR1 is MNHNS and CDR2 SASEGT. CDR3 DNA sequence: TGTGCCAGCAGTCGAAACAGGGGACCCTCTGAAGCTTTCTTT. This translates into CASSRNRGPSEAFF.

The chain links TRBV20-1 to TRBJ2-7; D is tentatively TRBD1 or TRBD2 (5 bases each). Trimming cost V 0 bases and J 12 bases, with 24 bases left between them. This CDR3 comprises 15 residues. The germline V gene has CDR1 DFQATT and CDR2 SNEGSKA (reference sequence). In DNA form, the CDR3 reads TGCAGTGCTAGAGATCCGTCGGGACGCCCCTACGATCGGTACTTC. Translating gives CSARDPSGRPYDRYF.

This clone came up many times. This sequence joins TRBV5-1 and TRBJ2-1; 11 nucleotides line up with TRBD1. There are 12 residues in the CDR3. Per the germline V gene, CDR1 is SGHRS and CDR2 is YFSETQ. J lost 6 bases, V lost 7 bases, and 0 bases had no gene match. CDR3 bases: TGCGCCAGCGGGACAGGGGGCAATGAGCAGTTCTTC. It codes for CASGTGGNEQFF.

In its sample, this clone was seen a few times. CDR3: CASSQVTVKNTEAFF. The CDR3 region has the DNA TGCGCCAGCAGCCAAGTGACGGTTAAGAACACTGAAGCTTTCTTT. V gene TRBV4-3 combines with J gene TRBJ1-1; D is unresolved. The V end was cut by 1 base, the J end by 1 base, with 10 bases between. CDR3 length equals 15 residues. CDR1 and CDR2 (germline): LGHNA, YSLEER.

This clone has at least ten counts. The chain recombines TRBV7-6 with TRBJ2-3; no definite D call. Germline CDR1 is SGHVS and CDR2 is FNYEAQ. The ends were cut back, 6 bases at V and 0 bases at J, with 7 bases in the middle. The CDR3 is 13 amino acids. CDR3 DNA sequence: TGTGCCAGCAGTCCCCTGAGCACAGATACGCAGTATTTT. This codes for CASSPLSTDTQYF.

This clone has ten or more counts. The same CDR3 arises from other DNA sequences in this sample as well. This sequence joins TRBV12-3 or TRBV12-4 and TRBJ1-2; D is uncertain. The germline V and J ends were trimmed by 2 bases and 8 bases, with 15 bases remaining between them. The length of the CDR3 is 14 residues. CDR3 region: CASSLSRRVPGYTF. CDR3 DNA sequence: TGTGCCAGCAGTTTATCCCGACGGGTTCCCGGCTACACCTTC.

This clone occurred many times. The V call is TRBV12-3 or TRBV12-4, the J call TRBJ2-1; tentatively, D is TRBD2 (6 bases). The germline V and J ends were trimmed by 6 bases and 7 bases, with 19 bases remaining between them. The length of the CDR3 is 15 residues. The CDR3 sequence: CASRSTGTLGNEQFF. The CDR3 nucleotides are TGTGCCAGCAGATCAACCGGGACTCTGGGGAATGAGCAGTTCTTC.

The rearrangement uses TRBV6-1 and TRBJ1-6; D gene unclear. Between the trimmed V and J ends, which lost 7 bases and 4 bases, there was a span of 14 bases. The CDR3 loop spans 15 amino acids. CDR1 and CDR2 (germline): MNHNS, SASEGT. In DNA form, the CDR3 reads TGTGCCAGCATTTATACACCGCGATATAATTCACCCCTCCACTTT. Translating it yields CASIYTPRYNSPLHF.